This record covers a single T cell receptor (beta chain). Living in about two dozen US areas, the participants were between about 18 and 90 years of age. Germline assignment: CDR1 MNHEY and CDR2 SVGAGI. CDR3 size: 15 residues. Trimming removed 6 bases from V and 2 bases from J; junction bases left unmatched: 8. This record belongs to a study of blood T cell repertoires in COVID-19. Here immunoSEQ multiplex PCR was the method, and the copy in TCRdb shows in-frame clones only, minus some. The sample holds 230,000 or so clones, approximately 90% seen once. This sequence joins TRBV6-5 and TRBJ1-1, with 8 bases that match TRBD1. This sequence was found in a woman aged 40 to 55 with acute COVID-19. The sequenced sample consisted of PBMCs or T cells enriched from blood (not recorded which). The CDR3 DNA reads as TGTGCCAGCAGCCAGGGGGCCCAACTTAACACTGAAGCTTTCTTT. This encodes CASSQGAQLNTEAFF.